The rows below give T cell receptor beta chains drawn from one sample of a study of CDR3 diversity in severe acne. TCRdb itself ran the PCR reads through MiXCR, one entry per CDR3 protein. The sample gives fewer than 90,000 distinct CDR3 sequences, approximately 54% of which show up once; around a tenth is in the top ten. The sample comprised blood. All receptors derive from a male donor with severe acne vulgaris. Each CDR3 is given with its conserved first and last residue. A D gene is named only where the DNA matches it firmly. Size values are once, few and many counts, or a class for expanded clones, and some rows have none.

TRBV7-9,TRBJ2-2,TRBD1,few,CASSLPRTGGTGELFF,TGTGCCAGCAGCTTACCCAGGACAGGGGGAACCGGGGAGCTGTTTTTT
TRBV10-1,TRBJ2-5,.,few,CASSESLVPQYF,TGCGCCAGCAGTGAGTCGTTAGTTCCCCAGTACTTC
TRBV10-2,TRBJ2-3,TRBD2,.,CASKGLAGTDTQYF,TGCGCCAGCAAAGGGCTAGCGGGAACAGATACGCAGTATTTT
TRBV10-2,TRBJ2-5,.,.,CASSEFWESGETQYF,TGCGCCAGCAGTGAGTTTTGGGAGAGTGGAGAGACCCAGTACTTC
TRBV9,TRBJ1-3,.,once,CASSVLGGHTIYF,TGTGCCAGCAGCGTATTGGGGGGACACACCATATATTTT
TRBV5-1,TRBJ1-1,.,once,CASSQAGTLRTEAFF,TGCGCCAGCAGCCAGGCGGGGACCCTTCGGACTGAAGCTTTCTTT
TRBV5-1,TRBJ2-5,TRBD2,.,CASSLLGASGRETQYF,TGCGCCAGCAGCTTGTTGGGGGCTAGCGGGAGAGAGACCCAGTACTTC
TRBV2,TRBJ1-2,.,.,CASVGVGGYTF,TGTGCCAGCGTGGGCGTCGGCGGCTACACCTTC
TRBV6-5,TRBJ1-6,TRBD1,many,CASSYLGDSYNSPLHF,TGTGCCAGCAGTTACTTGGGGGACAGCTATAATTCACCCCTCCACTTT
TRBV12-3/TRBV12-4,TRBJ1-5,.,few,CASSLDGRRGIPQHF,TGTGCCAGCAGTTTGGATGGCCGGCGGGGAATACCCCAGCATTTT
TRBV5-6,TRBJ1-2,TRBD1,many,CASSLGGQGYYGYTF,TGTGCCAGCAGCTTGGGAGGACAGGGGTATTATGGCTACACCTTC
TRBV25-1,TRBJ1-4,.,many,CASGTGGYEKLFF,TGTGCCAGCGGCACCGGGGGATATGAAAAACTGTTTTTT
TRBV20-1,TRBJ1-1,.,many,CSASVGSMNTEAFF,TGCAGTGCTAGTGTAGGTTCTATGAACACTGAAGCTTTCTTT
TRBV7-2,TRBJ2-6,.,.,CASSVDRNSGANVLTF,TGTGCCAGCAGCGTAGACCGTAACTCTGGGGCCAACGTCCTGACTTTC
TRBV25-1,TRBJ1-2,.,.,CASSEENYGYTF,TGTGCCAGCAGTGAGGAAAACTATGGCTACACCTTC
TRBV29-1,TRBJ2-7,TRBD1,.,CSVGDSLYEQYF,TGCAGCGTTGGGGACAGCCTCTACGAGCAGTACTTC
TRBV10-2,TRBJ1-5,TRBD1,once,CAGSEGARQPQHF,TGCGCCGGCAGTGAGGGGGCGCGGCAGCCCCAGCATTTT
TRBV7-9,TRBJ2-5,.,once,CASSLSTGRETQYF,TGTGCCAGCAGCTTGTCTACCGGCAGGGAGACCCAGTACTTC
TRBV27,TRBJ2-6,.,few,CASRGSGANVLTF,TGTGCCAGCAGGGGCTCTGGGGCCAACGTCCTGACTTTC
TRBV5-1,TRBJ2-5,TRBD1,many,CASRPGTGPQETQYF,TGCGCCAGCCGACCCGGGACAGGTCCACAAGAGACCCAGTACTTC
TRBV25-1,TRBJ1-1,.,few,CASSYGQLNTEAFF,TGTGCCAGCAGTTATGGGCAGCTGAACACTGAAGCTTTCTTT
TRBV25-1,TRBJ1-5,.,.,CASSEYVSGEPQHF,TGTGCCAGCAGTGAATACGTTAGCGGGGAGCCCCAGCATTTT
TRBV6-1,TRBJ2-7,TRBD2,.,CASSQGTSGRDEQYF,TGTGCCAGCAGCCAAGGGACTAGCGGGAGAGACGAGCAGTACTTC
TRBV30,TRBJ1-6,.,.,CAWSPGYNSPLHF,TGTGCCTGGAGTCCGGGGTACAATTCACCCCTCCACTTT
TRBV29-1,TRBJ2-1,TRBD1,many,CSANLRDRGKNEQFF,TGCAGCGCCAACCTGCGGGACAGGGGGAAAAATGAGCAGTTCTTC
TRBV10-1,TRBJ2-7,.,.,CASSEGRVHEQYF,TGCGCCAGCAGTGAAGGCAGGGTCCACGAGCAGTACTTC
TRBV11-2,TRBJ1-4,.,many,CASSHGYREKLFF,TGTGCCAGCAGCCATGGTTACAGGGAAAAACTGTTTTTT
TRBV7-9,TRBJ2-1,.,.,CASSGRGDESNEQFF,TGTGCCAGCAGCGGGCGGGGAGATGAGAGCAATGAGCAGTTCTTC
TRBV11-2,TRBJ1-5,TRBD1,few,CASSSRQGHNQPQHF,TGTGCCAGCAGCTCCAGACAGGGACACAATCAGCCCCAGCATTTT
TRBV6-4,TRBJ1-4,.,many,CASSEPLQGSNEKLFF,TGTGCCAGCAGTGAGCCGTTACAGGGTTCTAATGAAAAACTGTTTTTT
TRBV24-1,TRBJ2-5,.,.,CATSARPNWGRDGETQYF,TGTGCCACCAGTGCCCGACCGAATTGGGGGCGCGACGGAGAGACCCAGTACTTC
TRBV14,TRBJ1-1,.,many,CASSQWDRANTEAFF,TGTGCCAGCAGCCAATGGGACCGAGCGAACACTGAAGCTTTCTTT
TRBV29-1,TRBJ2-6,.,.,CSVEDPAGHSGANVLTF,TGCAGCGTTGAAGATCCGGCAGGCCACTCTGGGGCCAACGTCCTGACTTTC
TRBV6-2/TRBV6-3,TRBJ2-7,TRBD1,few,CASSEGQGAYEQYF,TGTGCCAGCAGTGAAGGACAGGGGGCCTACGAGCAGTACTTC
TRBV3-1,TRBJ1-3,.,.,CASGSRTHSGNTIYF,TGTGCCAGCGGCTCGAGGACGCACTCTGGAAACACCATATATTTT
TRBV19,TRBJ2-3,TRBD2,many,CASTLTSGGAFGTDTQYF,TGTGCCAGTACCCTGACTAGCGGGGGCGCCTTTGGCACAGATACGCAGTATTTT
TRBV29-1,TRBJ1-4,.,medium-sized,CSVWDYEKLFF,TGCAGCGTTTGGGACTATGAAAAACTGTTTTTT
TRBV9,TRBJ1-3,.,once,CAGSAGDPGNTIHF,TGTGCCGGCAGCGCAGGGGACCCGGGAAACACCATACATTTT
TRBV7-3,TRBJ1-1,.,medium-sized,CASSLTTDTEAFF,TGTGCCAGCAGCTTAACCACCGATACTGAAGCTTTCTTT
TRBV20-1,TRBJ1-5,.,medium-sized,CSASNPRQGLHQPQHF,TGCAGTGCTAGTAATCCCAGGCAGGGTCTTCATCAGCCCCAGCATTTT